The 13 T cell receptor beta chains below come from one sample, sequenced in a study of T cell responses to AZD1222 COVID-19 vaccine. Profiling relied on immunoSEQ multiplex PCR, and the TCRdb table lists in-frame clones only, not all of them. Of about 180,000 clones in the sample, more than 80% were seen once. The material was peripheral blood, obtained on day 0 of AZD1222 vaccination. The source of these receptors is an adult in good health.

The chain recombines TRBV6-5 with TRBJ2-3; TRBD1 aligns across 7 bases. The CDR3 runs to 14 residues. CDR1 is MNHEY and CDR2 is SVGAGI in the germline V gene. Losses at the gene ends were 6 bases for V and 2 bases for J; bases not matched to a gene: 5. The CDR3: CASRPGQNTDTQYF. CDR3 nucleotide sequence: TGTGCCAGCAGACCGGGACAGAACACAGATACGCAGTATTTT.

The rearrangement links TRBV5-6 to TRBJ2-7; D might be TRBD2 (6 bases). Germline CDR1 and CDR2: SGHDT and YYEEEE. The V end lost 4 bases, the J end lost 7 bases, and 12 bases lay between the germline ends. The CDR3 sequence is 12 residues long. CDR3 sequence reads: CASSPGTREQYF. The CDR3 DNA reads TGTGCCAGCAGCCCCGGGACTCGAGAGCAGTACTTC.

The J gene is TRBJ2-3, the V gene TRBV11-2; 10 bases fit TRBD2. This CDR3 contains 18 residues. Trimming took 1 base from V and 5 from J; bases not matched to a gene: 12. CDR1 SGHAT and CDR2 FQNNGV come from the germline V gene. The CDR3 nucleotides read TGTGCCAGCAGCTTAGCCGGCTCTAGCGGGAGTCATCAAGATACGCAGTATTTT. It specifies CASSLAGSSGSHQDTQYF.

The V gene is TRBV19, the J gene TRBJ1-1, with D possibly TRBD1 on 6 matching bases. Germline V lookup: CDR1 LNHDA, CDR2 SQIVND (reference sequence). The CDR3 spans 15 residues. V was cut by 9 bases and J by 4 bases, with 21 bases left in between. The CDR3 DNA follows: TGTGCCAGCCGGGTGTCACAGGGAAGTGTCACTGAAGCTTTCTTT. Translating gives CASRVSQGSVTEAFF.

The CDR3 protein is CASSLAGRRYEQYF. CDR3 DNA sequence: TGTGCCAGCAGCTTAGCGGGAAGGAGGTACGAGCAGTACTTC. The gene calls are TRBV11-2 and TRBJ2-7, with D tentatively TRBD2 (5 bases). Trimming pared 1 base from V and 4 bases from J, leaving 11 bases between. Germline CDR1 and CDR2: SGHAT and FQNNGV. This CDR3 has 14 residues.

V is TRBV10-3 and J is TRBJ1-1, with 8 bases aligning to TRBD1. Germline CDR1 and CDR2: ENHRY and SYGVKD. Trimming cost V 4 bases and J 5 bases; bases outside gene matches: 6. This CDR3 comprises 14 residues. The CDR3 here is CAISGTGKGTEAFF. The CDR3 DNA reads TGTGCCATCAGTGGGACAGGGAAGGGGACTGAAGCTTTCTTT.

The gene calls are TRBV5-8 and TRBJ1-4; 9 nucleotides align to TRBD1. V shed 4 bases and J 5 bases; nucleotides not matched to a gene: 6. Germline V gene lookup returns CDR1 SGHTS and CDR2 YDEGEE. The CDR3 totals 15 residues. This chain's CDR3 is CASSITGTGNEKLFF. CDR3 nucleotides: TGTGCCAGCAGCATTACCGGGACAGGGAATGAAAAACTGTTTTTT. The full variable domain, with the rest looked up from reference TRBV5-8 and TRBJ1-4, is EAGVTQSPTHLIKTRGQQATLRCSPISGHTSVYWYQQALGLGLQFLLWYDEGEERNRGNFPPRFSGRQFPNYSSELNVNALELEDSALYLCASSITGTGNEKLFFGSGTQLSVL.

V is TRBV19 and J is TRBJ2-2; D could derive from TRBD1 or TRBD2 (5 bases each). The germline V and J ends were trimmed by 3 bases and 7 bases, with 15 bases remaining between them. The CDR3 has 15 amino acids. Looked up from germline, CDR1 is LNHDA and CDR2 is SQIVND (reference sequence). The DNA for the CDR3 is TGTGCCAGTAGTATTTGGGGGAGTCGTATCGGGGAGCTGTTTTTT. This translates into CASSIWGSRIGELFF.

This clone was seen a single time. V and J are TRBV11-2 and TRBJ2-4; no definite D call. CDR1 SGHAT and CDR2 FQNNGV come from the germline V gene. CDR3 length equals 14 residues. The V gene lost 2 bases and the J gene lost 12 bases, with 17 bases spanning the gap. In DNA form, the CDR3 reads TGTGCCAGCAGCTTAATTTCAGGATGGTATCATCAGTACTTC. This encodes CASSLISGWYHQYF.

The chain uses TRBV11-2 and TRBJ1-3, with no clear D. The germline V gene has CDR1 SGHAT and CDR2 FQNNGV. This CDR3 contains 13 residues. The germline V and J ends were trimmed by 8 bases and 0 bases, with 8 bases remaining between them. The CDR3 loop reads CASRLSSGNTIYF. The DNA for the CDR3 is TGTGCCAGCCGGTTGAGCTCTGGAAACACCATATATTTT.

This rearrangement joins TRBV6-5 to TRBJ1-4; D unresolved. Germline values: CDR1 MNHEY, CDR2 SVGAGI. This CDR3 contains 14 residues. V dropped 0 bases and J dropped 8 bases, with 10 bases sitting between them. The CDR3 DNA reads TGTGCCAGCAGTTACTCGACTGGAACCGAAAAACTGTTTTTT. Translating gives CASSYSTGTEKLFF.

This clone has only one observation. CDR3 amino acids: CASSLGGAGGHTEAFF. The CDR3 DNA is TGTGCCAGCAGCTTAGGAGGCGCAGGGGGCCACACTGAAGCTTTCTTT. The genes are TRBV11-2 and TRBJ1-1, with 8 positions matching TRBD1. After removal of 1 base from V and 3 bases from J, the junction contained 7 bases not matched to a gene. CDR1 and CDR2 (germline): SGHAT, FQNNGV. This CDR3 is 16 amino acids long.

The gene calls are TRBV7-6 and TRBJ2-1; D is unresolved. CDR1 is SGHVS and CDR2 is FNYEAQ in the germline V gene. This CDR3 spans 15 amino acids. Trimming removed 2 bases from V and 0 bases from J, with 8 bases in between. The CDR3 region has the DNA TGTGCCAGCAGCTTAATCAGGCACTCCTACAATGAGCAGTTCTTC. Protein: CASSLIRHSYNEQFF.